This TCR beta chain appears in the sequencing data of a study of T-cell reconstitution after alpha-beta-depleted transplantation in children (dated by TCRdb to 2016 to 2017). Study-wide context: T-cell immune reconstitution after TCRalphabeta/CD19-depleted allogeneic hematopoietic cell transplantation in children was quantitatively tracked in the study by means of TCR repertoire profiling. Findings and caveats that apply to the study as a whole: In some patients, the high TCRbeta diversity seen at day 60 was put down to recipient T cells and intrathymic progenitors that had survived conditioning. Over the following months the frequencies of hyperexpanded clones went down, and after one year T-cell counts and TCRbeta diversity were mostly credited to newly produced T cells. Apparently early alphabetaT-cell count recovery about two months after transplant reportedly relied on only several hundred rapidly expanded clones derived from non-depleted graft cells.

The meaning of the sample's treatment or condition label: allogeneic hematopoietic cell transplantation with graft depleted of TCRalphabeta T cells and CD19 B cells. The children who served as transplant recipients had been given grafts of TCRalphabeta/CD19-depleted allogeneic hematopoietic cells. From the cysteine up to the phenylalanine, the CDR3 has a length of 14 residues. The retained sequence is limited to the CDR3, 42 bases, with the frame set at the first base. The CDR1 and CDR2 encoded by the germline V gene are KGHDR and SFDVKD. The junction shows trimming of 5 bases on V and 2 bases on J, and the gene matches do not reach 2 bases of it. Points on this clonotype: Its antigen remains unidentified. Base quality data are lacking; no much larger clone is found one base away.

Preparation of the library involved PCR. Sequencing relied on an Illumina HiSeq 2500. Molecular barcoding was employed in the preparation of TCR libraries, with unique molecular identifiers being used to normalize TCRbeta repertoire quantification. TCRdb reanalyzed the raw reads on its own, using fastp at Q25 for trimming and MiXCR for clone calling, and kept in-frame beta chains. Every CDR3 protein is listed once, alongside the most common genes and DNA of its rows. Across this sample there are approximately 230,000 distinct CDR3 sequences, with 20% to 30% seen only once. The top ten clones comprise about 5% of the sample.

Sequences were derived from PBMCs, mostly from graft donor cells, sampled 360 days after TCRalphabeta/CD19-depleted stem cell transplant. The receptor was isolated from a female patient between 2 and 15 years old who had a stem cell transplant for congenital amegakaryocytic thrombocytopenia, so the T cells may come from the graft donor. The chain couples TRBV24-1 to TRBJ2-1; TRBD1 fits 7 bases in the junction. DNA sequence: TGTGCCACCAGTGGAGGGGGCGCCTACAATGAGCAGTTCTTC. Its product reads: CATSGGGAYNEQFF.